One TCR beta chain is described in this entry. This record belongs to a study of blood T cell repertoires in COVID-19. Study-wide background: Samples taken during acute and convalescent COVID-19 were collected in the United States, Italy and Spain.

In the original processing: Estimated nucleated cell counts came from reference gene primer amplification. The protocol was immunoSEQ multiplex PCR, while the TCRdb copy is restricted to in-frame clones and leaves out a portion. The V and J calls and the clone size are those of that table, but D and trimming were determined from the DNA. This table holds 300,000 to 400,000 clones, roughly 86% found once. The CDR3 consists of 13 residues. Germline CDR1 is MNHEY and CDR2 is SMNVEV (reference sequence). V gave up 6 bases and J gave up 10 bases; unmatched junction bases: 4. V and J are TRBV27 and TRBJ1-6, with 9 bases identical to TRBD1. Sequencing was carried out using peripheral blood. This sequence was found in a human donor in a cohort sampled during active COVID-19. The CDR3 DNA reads TGTGCCAGCAGCCAGGGACAGGGATCACCCCTCCACTTT. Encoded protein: CASSQGQGSPLHF.